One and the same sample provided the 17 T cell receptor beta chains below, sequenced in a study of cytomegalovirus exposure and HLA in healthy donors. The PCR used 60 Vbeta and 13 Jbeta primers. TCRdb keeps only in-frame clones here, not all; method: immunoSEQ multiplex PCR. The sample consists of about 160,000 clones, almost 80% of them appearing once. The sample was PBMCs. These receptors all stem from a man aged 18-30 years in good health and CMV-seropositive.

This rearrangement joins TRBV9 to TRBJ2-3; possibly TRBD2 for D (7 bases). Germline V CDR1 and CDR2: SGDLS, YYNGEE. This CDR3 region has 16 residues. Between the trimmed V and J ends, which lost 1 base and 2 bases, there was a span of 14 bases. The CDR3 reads CASSVSWGGHTDTQYF. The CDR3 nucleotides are TGTGCCAGCAGCGTATCGTGGGGGGGACACACAGATACGCAGTATTTT.

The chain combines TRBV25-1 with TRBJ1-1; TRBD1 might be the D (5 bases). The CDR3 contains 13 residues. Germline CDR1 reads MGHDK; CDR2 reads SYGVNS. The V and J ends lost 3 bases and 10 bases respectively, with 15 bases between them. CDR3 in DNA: TGTGCCAGCAGTGACCCAAGGGGAGGAGGAGCTTTCTTT. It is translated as CASSDPRGGGAFF.

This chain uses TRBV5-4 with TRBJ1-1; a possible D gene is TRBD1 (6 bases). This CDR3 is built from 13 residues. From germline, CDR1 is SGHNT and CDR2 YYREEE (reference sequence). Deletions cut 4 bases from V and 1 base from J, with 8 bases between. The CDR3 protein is CASSRGTNTEAFF. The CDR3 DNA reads TGTGCCAGCAGCAGGGGGACGAACACTGAAGCTTTCTTT.

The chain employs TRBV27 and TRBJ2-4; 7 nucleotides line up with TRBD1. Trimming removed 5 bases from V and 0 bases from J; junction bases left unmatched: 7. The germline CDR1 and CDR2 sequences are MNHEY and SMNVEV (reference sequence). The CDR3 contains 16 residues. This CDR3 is CASSLGTDLAKNIQYF. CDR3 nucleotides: TGTGCCAGCAGTCTTGGGACAGACCTAGCCAAAAACATTCAGTACTTC.

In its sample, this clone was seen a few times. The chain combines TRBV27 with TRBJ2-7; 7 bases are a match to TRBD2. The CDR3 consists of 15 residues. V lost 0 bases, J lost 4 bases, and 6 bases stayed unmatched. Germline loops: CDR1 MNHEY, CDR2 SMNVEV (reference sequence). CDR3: CASSLSFGEGYEQYF. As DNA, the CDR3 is TGTGCCAGCAGTTTATCGTTCGGGGAGGGATACGAGCAGTACTTC.

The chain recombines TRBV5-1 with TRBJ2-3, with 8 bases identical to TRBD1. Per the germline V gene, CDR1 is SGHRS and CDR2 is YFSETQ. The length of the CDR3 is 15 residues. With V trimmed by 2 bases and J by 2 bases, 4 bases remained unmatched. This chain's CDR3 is CASSFQGALTDTQYF. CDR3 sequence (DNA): TGCGCCAGCAGCTTTCAGGGGGCCCTCACAGATACGCAGTATTTT.

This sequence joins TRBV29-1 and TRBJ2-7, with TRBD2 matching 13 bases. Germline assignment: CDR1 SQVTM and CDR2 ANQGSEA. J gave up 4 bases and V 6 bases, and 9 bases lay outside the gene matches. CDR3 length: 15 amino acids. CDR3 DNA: TGCAGCGTCAGGGGTTGGACTAGCGGGAGTTACGAGCAGTACTTC. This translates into CSVRGWTSGSYEQYF.

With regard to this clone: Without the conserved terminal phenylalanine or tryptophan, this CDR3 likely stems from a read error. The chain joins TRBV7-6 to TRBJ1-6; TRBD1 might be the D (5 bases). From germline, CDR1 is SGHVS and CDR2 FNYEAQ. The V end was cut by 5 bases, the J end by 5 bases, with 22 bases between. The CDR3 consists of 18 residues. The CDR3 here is CASSPLRSGGLDNSPLHL. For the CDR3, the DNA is TGTGCCAGCAGCCCACTCCGGTCCGGGGGTTTAGATAATTCACCCCTCCACCTT.

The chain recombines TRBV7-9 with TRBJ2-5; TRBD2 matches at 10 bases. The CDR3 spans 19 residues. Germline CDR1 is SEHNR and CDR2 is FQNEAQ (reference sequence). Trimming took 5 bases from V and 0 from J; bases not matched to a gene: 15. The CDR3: CASSQLKDKTSGHQETQYF. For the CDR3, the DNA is TGTGCCAGCAGCCAACTGAAGGATAAGACTAGCGGGCACCAAGAGACCCAGTACTTC.

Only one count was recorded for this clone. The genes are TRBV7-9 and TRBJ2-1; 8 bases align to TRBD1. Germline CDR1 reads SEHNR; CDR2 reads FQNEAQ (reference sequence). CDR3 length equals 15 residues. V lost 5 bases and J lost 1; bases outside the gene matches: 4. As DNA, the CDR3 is TGTGCCAGCAGCCCAGACAGGGGATCCTACAATGAGCAGTTCTTC. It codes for CASSPDRGSYNEQFF.

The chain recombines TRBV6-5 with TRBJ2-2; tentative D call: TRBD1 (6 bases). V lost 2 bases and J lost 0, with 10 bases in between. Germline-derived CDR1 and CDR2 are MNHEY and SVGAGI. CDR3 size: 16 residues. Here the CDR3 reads CASSYQTGANTGELFF. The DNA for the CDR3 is TGTGCCAGCAGTTACCAGACAGGAGCGAACACCGGGGAGCTGTTTTTT.

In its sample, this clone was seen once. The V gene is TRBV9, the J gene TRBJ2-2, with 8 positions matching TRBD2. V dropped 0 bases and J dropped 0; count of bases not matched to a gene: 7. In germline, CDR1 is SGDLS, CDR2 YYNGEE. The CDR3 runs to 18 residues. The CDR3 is CASSVVALAGTNTGELFF. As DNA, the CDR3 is TGTGCCAGCAGCGTAGTAGCTCTAGCGGGTACGAACACCGGGGAGCTGTTTTTT.

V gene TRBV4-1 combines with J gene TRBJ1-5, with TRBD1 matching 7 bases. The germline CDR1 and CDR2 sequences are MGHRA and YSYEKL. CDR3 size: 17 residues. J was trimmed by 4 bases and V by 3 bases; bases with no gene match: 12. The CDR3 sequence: CASSQGLAGGRNQPQHF. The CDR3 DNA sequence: TGCGCCAGCAGCCAGGGGCTGGCAGGGGGACGAAATCAGCCCCAGCATTTT.

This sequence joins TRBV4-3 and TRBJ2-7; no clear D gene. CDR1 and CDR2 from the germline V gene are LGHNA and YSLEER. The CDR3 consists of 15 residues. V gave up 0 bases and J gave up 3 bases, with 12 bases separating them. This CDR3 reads CASSQDRSKFYEQYF. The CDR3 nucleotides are TGCGCCAGCAGCCAAGATCGTAGCAAGTTCTACGAGCAGTACTTC.

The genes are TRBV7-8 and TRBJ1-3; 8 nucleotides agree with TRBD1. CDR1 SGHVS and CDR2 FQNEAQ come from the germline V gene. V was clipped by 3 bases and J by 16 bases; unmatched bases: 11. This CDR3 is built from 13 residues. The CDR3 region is CASSLGSRGHWYF. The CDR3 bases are TGTGCCAGCAGCTTGGGGTCCAGGGGGCACTGGTATTTT.

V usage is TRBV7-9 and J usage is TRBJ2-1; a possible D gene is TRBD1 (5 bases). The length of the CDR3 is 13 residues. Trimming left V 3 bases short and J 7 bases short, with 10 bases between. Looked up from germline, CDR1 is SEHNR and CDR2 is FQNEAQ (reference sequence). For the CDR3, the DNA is TGTGCCAGCAGCTTCCGACAGCAAAATGAGCAGTTCTTC. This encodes CASSFRQQNEQFF.

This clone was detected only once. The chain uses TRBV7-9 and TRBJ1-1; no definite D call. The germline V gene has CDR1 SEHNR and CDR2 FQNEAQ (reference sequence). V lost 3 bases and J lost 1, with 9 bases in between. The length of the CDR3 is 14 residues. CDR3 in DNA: TGTGCCAGCAGCTTGGGTGGGAGGAACACTGAAGCTTTCTTT. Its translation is CASSLGGRNTEAFF.